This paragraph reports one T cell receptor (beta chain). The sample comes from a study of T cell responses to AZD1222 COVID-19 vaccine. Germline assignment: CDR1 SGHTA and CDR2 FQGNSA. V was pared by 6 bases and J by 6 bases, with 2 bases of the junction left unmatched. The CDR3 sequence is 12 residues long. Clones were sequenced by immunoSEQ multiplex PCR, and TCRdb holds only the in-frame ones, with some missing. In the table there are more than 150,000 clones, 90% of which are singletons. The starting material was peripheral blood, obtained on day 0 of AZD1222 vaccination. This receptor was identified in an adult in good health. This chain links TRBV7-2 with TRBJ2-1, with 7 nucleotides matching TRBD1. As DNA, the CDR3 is TGTGCCAGCAGAGGGGGCGGCAATGAGCAGTTCTTC. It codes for CASRGGGNEQFF.